Sequencing of this T cell receptor beta chain was carried out in a study of T and B cells in COVID-19 patients. As for the study in general: COVID-19 patients gave peripheral blood either during active infection or after recovery. Median age was about 34 years in the recovered cohort and 67 years in the active-infection cohort. Recovered patients mostly had mild to moderate COVID-19 managed as outpatients.

Multiplex PCR with BIOMED2 TRB-A/B primer pools amplified TRB rearrangements. TCRdb used MiXCR to reprocess the multiplex PCR reads, holding one entry per CDR3 protein. Here the sample spans some 15,000 distinct CDR3 sequences, 25% to 30% being singletons. CDR1 and CDR2 (germline): SGHNT, YENEEA. The CDR3 runs 17 residues. The V and J ends lost 2 bases and 8 bases respectively, with 23 bases between them. Regarding the study as a whole: In COVID-19 patients, T cell receptor beta variable and joining gene use was reportedly strongly skewed.

TRB was amplified from about 250-500 ng of blood genomic DNA. Points on this clonotype: Its antigen is as yet unknown.

The chain has TRBV11-3 and TRBJ2-3; no reliable D call. The sequence was obtained from a human donor who had recovered from COVID-19. Input material: blood. CDR3 loop: CASSLMPARALPGTQYF. In DNA form, the CDR3 reads TGTGCCAGCAGCTTAATGCCAGCCCGAGCCCTACCAGGTACGCAGTATTTT.